This T cell receptor beta chain appears in the sequencing data of a study of blood T cells in healthy people across ages (dated by TCRdb to the mid-2010s). A note on the overall study: Template switching captured roughly one uniquely barcoded TCR beta cDNA molecule per two T cells in model experiments. To track age-related changes in TCR beta repertoire diversity, the study relied on deep sequencing normalized with unique cDNA molecular identifiers. Donors were grouped into four age groups: young (average roughly 15 years), middle-aged (over 35), aged (around 56) and long-lived (over 80). For two donors (one aged 18 to 29 and one aged 80 or older), the study analyzed two additional independent replicas of 1 million unique cDNA reads from the same blood draw.

Summary of the overall study and its limitations: Estimates of total diversity based on one million sequenced T cells were regarded as lower bounds and as underestimates. Conclusive comparison of naive and antigen-experienced compartments was prevented by the profiling of bulk unsorted PBMCs. Because the CMV infection status of the donors was unknown, age-related changes in expanded clonotypes may potentially have been confounded. The percentage of naive T cells measured by flow cytometry correlated strongly with observed TCR beta diversity. The long-lived group showed more naive CD4+ T cells, fewer expanded clones and increased TCR diversity than the aged group, suggesting age selection. As age increased, observed TCR beta diversity per million T cells dropped in a roughly linear way, and a significant reduction was already evident by age 40.

The 40 or so donors, aged about 6 to 100 years, were systemically healthy Caucasian individuals from Russia. Each donor gave 9.5 to 10 milliliters of peripheral blood, drawn into EDTA-treated Vacutainer tubes. Ficoll-Paque density-gradient centrifugation was used to isolate PBMCs, with at least 6 million per sample. Total RNA was extracted from PBMCs with Trizol reagent, with at least 5 micrograms obtained per sample. For every donor, an aliquot of PBMCs went through flow cytometry to measure the percentages of naive CD45RAhigh/CD27high T cells. This clonotype was seen more than once but under ten times. Its antigen is still unknown. Qualities for individual bases were not recorded, and no much larger clone is one base off. Preparation of the library involved 5' RACE. Instrument used: Illumina HiSeq 2500. The second PCR ran for about 6 to 12 cycles and used a J-beta primer mix along with a sample-barcoded 5' primer. A unique molecular identifier was introduced onto each TCR beta cDNA molecule by a template-switch 5' adaptor carrying 12 random nucleotides. Each sample yielded at least 3 million CDR3-containing paired-end reads. First-strand cDNA was synthesized from all RNA with the Mint cDNA synthesis kit, primed by a TRBC-specific oligonucleotide. All cDNA was treated with uracil-DNA glycosylase and then went through a first 18-cycle PCR with the universal primers M1SS and BC2_uni_R. On the study's bioinformatics: Normalization of each sample was performed by random selection of 1 million high-quality reads, each carrying a distinct molecular identifier. Reads with shared molecular identifiers were discarded instead of being binned into consensus sequences. MiTCR, set to a Q25 quality threshold and the strictest error-elimination algorithm, was used for CDR3 identification, clonotype clustering and error correction. A nonparametric unseen species model using Euler transformation provided a lower-bound estimate of total TCR beta diversity. TCRdb's own reprocessing of the public reads used fastp at Q25 and MiXCR and kept productive beta chains. Rows are unified per CDR3 protein, each entry keeping the most common DNA and genes. These V and J calls rely on TCRdb rather than the paper's analysis. The table for this sample lists some 560,000 distinct CDR3 sequences; 27% of them were counted only once. In total, the top ten clones hold approximately 3.6% of the sample.

Separately, the same data were catalogued under a study of T cells of mothers and their children. The second source states: Nine systemically healthy Caucasian individuals served as donors, namely three mothers together with their six children. cDNA synthesis consumed the entire amount of extracted RNA, loaded at around 1.4 ug RNA in each 15 ul reaction. In the second PCR, the M1S primer added sample barcodes and 2-4 random nucleotides. More than 8.5 million TCR beta CDR3 reads were obtained from each mother, and several million reads were obtained from each child. Thymic selection shapes the output of TCR recombination in a similar way in related and unrelated pairs, and inherited differences have a minor effect. Normalized repertoire overlap was always found to be slightly, but never significantly, higher in related mother-child pairs than in unrelated mother-child pairs. No persistent microchimeric T cell clones were detected, at a sensitivity of roughly 93 clones per million clonotypes. Deep NGS was used in the study to compare the TCR beta repertoires of mothers and children and to look for features that separate related mother-child pairs from unrelated individuals. The mean age was 40 +/- 4 years for the mothers and approximately 11 +/- 4 years for the children. Libraries were sequenced on Illumina HiSeq 2000 with 100+100 nt paired-end reads after adapter ligation with NEBNext reagents. To avoid cross-contamination, the mother libraries and the child libraries were prepared a month apart and sequenced in separate runs. Each donor had between about 450,000 and 2,100,000 distinct TCR beta clonotypes identified. Naive TCR beta clonotypes were estimated from low-frequency clonotypes matched to each donor's FACS-determined naive share, without sorting.

The specimen was blood. The source is a boy between 2 and 10 years old in good health.

The DNA reads as follows: TGTGCCAGCAGCGTAGCCCACTATGGCTACACCTTC. It specifies CASSVAHYGYTF. The chain joins TRBV9 to TRBJ1-2; no D segment can be confidently identified. Trimming at the junction amounts to 0 bases on V and 3 bases on J, and the germline ends lie 3 bases apart. The germline V gene sets CDR1 to SGDLS and CDR2 to YYNGEE. Spanning cysteine to phenylalanine, the CDR3 consists of 12 amino acids. Kept here is only the CDR3 DNA, which spans 36 bases and is read in frame from base 1.